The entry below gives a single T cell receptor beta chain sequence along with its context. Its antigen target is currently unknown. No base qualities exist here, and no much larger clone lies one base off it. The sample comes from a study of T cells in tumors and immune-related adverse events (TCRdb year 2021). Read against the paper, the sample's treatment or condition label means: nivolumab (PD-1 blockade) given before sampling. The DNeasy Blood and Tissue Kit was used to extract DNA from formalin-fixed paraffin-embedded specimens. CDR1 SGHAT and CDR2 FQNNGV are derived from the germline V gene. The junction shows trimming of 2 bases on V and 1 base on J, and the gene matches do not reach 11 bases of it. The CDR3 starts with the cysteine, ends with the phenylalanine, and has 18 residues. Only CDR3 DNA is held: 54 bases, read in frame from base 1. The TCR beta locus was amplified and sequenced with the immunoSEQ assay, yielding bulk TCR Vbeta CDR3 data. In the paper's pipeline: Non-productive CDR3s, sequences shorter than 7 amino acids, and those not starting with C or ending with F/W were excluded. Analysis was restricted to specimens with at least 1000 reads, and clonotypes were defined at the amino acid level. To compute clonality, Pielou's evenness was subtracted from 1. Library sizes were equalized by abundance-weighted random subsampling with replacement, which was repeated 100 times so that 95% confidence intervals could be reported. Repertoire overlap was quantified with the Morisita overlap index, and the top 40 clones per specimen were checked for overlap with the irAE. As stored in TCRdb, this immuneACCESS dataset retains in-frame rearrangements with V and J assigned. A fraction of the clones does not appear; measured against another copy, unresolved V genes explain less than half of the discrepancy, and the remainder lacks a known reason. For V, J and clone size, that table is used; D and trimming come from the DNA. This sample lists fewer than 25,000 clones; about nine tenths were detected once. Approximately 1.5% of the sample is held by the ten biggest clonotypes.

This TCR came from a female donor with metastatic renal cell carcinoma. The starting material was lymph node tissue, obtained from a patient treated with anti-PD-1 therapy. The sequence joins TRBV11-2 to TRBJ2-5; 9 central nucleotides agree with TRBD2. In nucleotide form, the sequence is TGTGCCAGCAGCTTAAACTGGTTAGCGGGGGAGTCCCAAGAGACCCAGTACTTC. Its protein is CASSLNWLAGESQETQYF.